This is a list of T cell receptor beta chains from one sample in a study of blood T cell repertoires in COVID-19. Profiled with immunoSEQ multiplex PCR; TCRdb holds only in-frame clones, not every one. This table holds approximately 230,000 clones, about nine tenths found once. The specimen was peripheral blood. The receptors here all came from a man aged 25 to 40 who had recovered from COVID-19. CDR3s include the opening cysteine and the closing phenylalanine or tryptophan. Each record gives: clone size, CDR3 length, J gene, D gene, V gene, CDR3 DNA, CDR3 protein. A D gene is named only where the DNA matches it firmly. Some rows have no size entry. The others give once, few or many, or a class for an expanded clone.

NA | 16 | TRBJ1-1 | TRBD1 | TRBV5-1 | TGCGCCAGCAGCTTGAAGGTGCAACAGGGGTTCACTGAAGCTTTCTTT | CASSLKVQQGFTEAFF
NA | 11 | TRBJ1-1 | TRBD1 | TRBV10-3 | TGTGCCATCAGCTTCGGACAGGGGGCTTTCTTT | CAISFGQGAFF
NA | 14 | TRBJ2-7 | NA | TRBV29-1 | TGCAGCGTTGAAGATCGGGGGTTCTCCTACGAGCAGTACTTC | CSVEDRGFSYEQYF
NA | 12 | TRBJ2-1 | NA | TRBV30 | TGTGCCGCCTTTGAGGTGGACAATGAGCAGTTCTTC | CAAFEVDNEQFF
once | 16 | TRBJ2-5 | NA | TRBV13 | TGTGCCAGCAGCTCCTATCCGGGACACGATCAAGAGACCCAGTACTTC | CASSSYPGHDQETQYF
once | 13 | TRBJ2-6 | NA | TRBV12-3/TRBV12-4 | TGTGCCAGCACCCTACCTGGGGCCAACGTCCTGACTTTC | CASTLPGANVLTF
few | 16 | TRBJ2-7 | NA | TRBV2 | TGTGCCAGCAGTGAAGCGGACAGCCTTAGCTCCTACGAGCAGTACTTC | CASSEADSLSSYEQYF
NA | 14 | TRBJ1-6 | NA | TRBV5-4 | TGTGCCAGCAGCTTGGGCAGGTATAATTCACCCCTCCACTTT | CASSLGRYNSPLHF
NA | 15 | TRBJ2-7 | TRBD1 | TRBV24-1 | TGTGCCACCAGTGTTACAGGGGGAGGAGGGCACGAGCAGTACTTC | CATSVTGGGGHEQYF
NA | 13 | TRBJ1-2 | TRBD1 | TRBV24-1 | TGTGCCACCAGTAGGGACAGGGGTCTCGGCTACACCTTC | CATSRDRGLGYTF
NA | 14 | TRBJ1-6 | NA | TRBV27 | TGTGCCAGCAGTTTATGGGACAAAAATTCACCCCTCCACTTT | CASSLWDKNSPLHF
NA | 14 | TRBJ2-3 | NA | TRBV9 | TGTGCCAGCAGCGTAGGGGGGGTTGTAGATACGCAGTATTTT | CASSVGGVVDTQYF
NA | 11 | TRBJ1-2 | NA | TRBV20-1 | TGCAGTGCTAGTACGTTTCAGGGCTACACCTTC | CSASTFQGYTF
NA | 12 | TRBJ2-1 | NA | TRBV27 | TGTGCCAGCAGTTATCCCGCGGCTGAGCAGTTCTTC | CASSYPAAEQFF
NA | 14 | TRBJ2-7 | TRBD1 | TRBV29-1 | TGCAGCATCGGTCGCGTGACAGGGGTTTTCGAGCAGTACTTC | CSIGRVTGVFEQYF
NA | 15 | TRBJ1-1 | NA | TRBV25-1 | TGTGCCAGCAGCCCCTCTGGGAGGATGAACACTGAAGCTTTCTTT | CASSPSGRMNTEAFF
NA | 12 | TRBJ1-6 | NA | TRBV12-3/TRBV12-4 | TGTGCCAGCAGAACAAGTCCCTCACCCCTCCACTTT | CASRTSPSPLHF
NA | 14 | TRBJ1-5 | NA | TRBV19 | TGTGCCAGTAGAAGGACTGTTAGCAATCAGCCCCAGCATTTT | CASRRTVSNQPQHF
NA | 15 | TRBJ1-2 | NA | TRBV27 | TGTGCCAGCAGTTTAGGGCAGAACCTTAACTATGGCTACACCTTC | CASSLGQNLNYGYTF
NA | 11 | TRBJ1-2 | NA | TRBV4-2 | TGTGCCAGCAGGCTTCAGGGCGAGGTAGTCTTC | CASRLQGEVVF
NA | 14 | TRBJ2-7 | NA | TRBV7-9 | TGTGCCAGCAGCCATCGGGGGGACACATACGAGCAGTACTTC | CASSHRGDTYEQYF
NA | 14 | TRBJ2-7 | NA | TRBV11-2 | TGTGCCAGCAGCTTATCTGAGGCGTCCTACGAGCAGTACTTC | CASSLSEASYEQYF
NA | 13 | TRBJ1-1 | NA | TRBV9 | TGTGCCAGCACTTCAGCGGGGGTGACTGAAGCTTTCTTT | CASTSAGVTEAFF
NA | 13 | TRBJ2-7 | NA | TRBV7-2 | TGTGCCAGCAGCTTTAGACAGTCCTACGAGCAGTACTTC | CASSFRQSYEQYF
NA | 12 | TRBJ2-7 | NA | TRBV30 | TGTGCCTGCACAGTTGTACCCTACGAGCAGTACTTC | CACTVVPYEQYF
NA | 11 | TRBJ1-1 | NA | TRBV14 | TGTGCCAGCAGTTCTAACACTGAAGCTTTCTTT | CASSSNTEAFF
once | 13 | TRBJ2-7 | NA | TRBV6-2/TRBV6-3 | TGTGCCAGCAGCCCATGGGCTATCGGCGAGCAGTACTTC | CASSPWAIGEQYF
NA | 13 | TRBJ2-7 | NA | TRBV3-1/TRBV3-2 | TGTGCCAGCAGCCTCAATAGGGGAGGCGAGCAGTACTTC | CASSLNRGGEQYF
NA | 16 | TRBJ1-6 | NA | TRBV28 | TGTGCCAGCACCACAACTCCCGCGGGGCACAATTCACCCCTCCACTTT | CASTTTPAGHNSPLHF
once | 16 | TRBJ2-7 | TRBD1 | TRBV4-1 | TGCGCCAGCAGCCCGTCTCCGGGACAGGCCAACTACGAGCAGTACTTC | CASSPSPGQANYEQYF
NA | 14 | TRBJ2-7 | TRBD2 | TRBV27 | TGTGCCAGCAGTTTCAAAGCGGGGGTCTACGAGCAGTACTTC | CASSFKAGVYEQYF
NA | 11 | TRBJ2-7 | NA | TRBV12-3/TRBV12-4 | TGTGCCAGCAGTACAGCCTACGAGCAGTACTTC | CASSTAYEQYF
NA | 15 | TRBJ2-4 | NA | TRBV29-1 | TGCAGCGTTGTCGTCCGCGGGGGCAGCAAAAACATTCAGTACTTC | CSVVVRGGSKNIQYF
once | 16 | TRBJ1-6 | TRBD1 | TRBV27 | TGTGCCAGCAGTATCACAGGGGGCCCATATAATTCACCCCTCCACTTT | CASSITGGPYNSPLHF
NA | 15 | TRBJ2-2 | TRBD2 | TRBV15 | TGTGCCACCAGCACCGCGGGGGTGAACACCGGGGAGCTGTTTTTT | CATSTAGVNTGELFF
NA | 20 | TRBJ1-2 | NA | TRBV11-2 | TGTGCCAGCAGCTTAGACCGGGTCAGGGCAGTGCTCGATCGTAACTATGGCTACACCTTC | CASSLDRVRAVLDRNYGYTF
NA | 15 | TRBJ1-2 | NA | TRBV3-1/TRBV3-2 | TGTGCCAGCAGCCAAGGGCCCGGGGGATCCTATGGCTACACCTTC | CASSQGPGGSYGYTF
NA | 18 | TRBJ2-3 | TRBD1 | TRBV24-1 | TGTGCCACCAGTGATTTGAGGGACAGGGGGCTATTCGGAGATACGCAGTATTTT | CATSDLRDRGLFGDTQYF
NA | 15 | TRBJ1-2 | NA | TRBV6-5 | TGTGCCAGCAGCCGAATTGGTGGGGGCTACTATGGCTACACCTTC | CASSRIGGGYYGYTF
NA | 14 | TRBJ1-1 | NA | TRBV7-6 | TGTGCCAGCAGCGACGGGGAGGTGAACACTGAAGCTTTCTTT | CASSDGEVNTEAFF
NA | 12 | TRBJ1-1 | TRBD1 | TRBV2 | TGTGCCAACTACAGGGGGCTCACTGAAGCTTTCTTT | CANYRGLTEAFF
NA | 15 | TRBJ2-3 | TRBD1 | TRBV5-1 | TGCGCCAGCACCCCTCGACAGGGCAGCACAGATACGCAGTATTTT | CASTPRQGSTDTQYF
NA | 15 | TRBJ2-3 | TRBD2 | TRBV10-1 | TGCGCCAGCAGGCCGGGGACTAGCGGGGTCAGTACGCAGTATTTT | CASRPGTSGVSTQYF
NA | 13 | TRBJ2-4 | TRBD1 | TRBV5-1 | TGCGCCAGCAGCTGGGACAGGGCTGACATTCAGTACTTC | CASSWDRADIQYF
once | 11 | TRBJ2-7 | NA | TRBV20-1 | TGCAGTGCTAGATTGAGGTACGAGCAGTACTTC | CSARLRYEQYF
NA | 12 | TRBJ2-7 | NA | TRBV7-6 | TGTGCCAGCAGCTTTAGCTCCTACGAGCAGTACTTC | CASSFSSYEQYF
few | 15 | TRBJ1-4 | NA | TRBV19 | TGTGCCAGTAGTATTTCCAGCGCAACTAATGAAAAACTGTTTTTT | CASSISSATNEKLFF
NA | 17 | TRBJ1-5 | NA | TRBV15 | TGTGCCACCAGCAGAGATGGGGGCAGGAGCCTCGATCAGCCCCAGCATTTT | CATSRDGGRSLDQPQHF
NA | 15 | TRBJ1-1 | TRBD1 | TRBV9 | TGTGCCAGCAGCGTAAGGGGACAGGGAATAACTGAAGCTTTCTTT | CASSVRGQGITEAFF
NA | 14 | TRBJ2-5 | NA | TRBV18 | TGTGCCAGCTCACCAATCGGGACACAAGAGACCCAGTACTTC | CASSPIGTQETQYF
NA | 15 | TRBJ1-1 | NA | TRBV7-8 | TGTGCCAGCAGCTTAGTGGGCCATTCGAACACTGAAGCTTTCTTT | CASSLVGHSNTEAFF
NA | 14 | TRBJ1-6 | NA | TRBV11-3 | TGTGCCAGCAGCTTAGAGGGCAATAATTCACCCCTCCACTTT | CASSLEGNNSPLHF
NA | 14 | TRBJ2-5 | TRBD2 | TRBV7-9 | TGTGCCAGCAGCCGACCGGGACTAGAAGAGACCCAGTACTTC | CASSRPGLEETQYF
NA | 13 | TRBJ1-3 | NA | TRBV30 | TGTGCCTGGACCGCCACCCGGGGGTGGACCATATATTTT | CAWTATRGWTIYF
NA | 17 | TRBJ2-3 | TRBD2 | TRBV19 | TGTGCCAGTAGTATGCCCAGGACTAGCGGGGGAGCAGATACGCAGTATTTT | CASSMPRTSGGADTQYF